This T cell receptor (beta chain) was captured in a study of cytomegalovirus exposure and HLA in healthy donors. Findings of the study overall: The study designated 150 to 200 TCR beta chains cytomegalovirus-associated.

Remarks on this clone: The target antigen is unknown.

This PCR relied on a set of 60 Vbeta primers and 13 Jbeta primers. Profiled with immunoSEQ multiplex PCR; TCRdb holds only in-frame clones, not every one. The table lists about 160,000 clones, approximately 71% of them singletons. The CDR3 is 17 residues long. V shed 0 bases and J 3 bases; nucleotides not matched to a gene: 6. Looked up from germline, CDR1 is MGHDK and CDR2 is SYGVNS. The source of this sequence is a woman aged 18 to 35 in good health and CMV-seropositive. The sequenced sample consisted of PBMCs. This chain links TRBV25-1 with TRBJ2-2, with 8 bases fitting TRBD1. CDR3 residues: CASSEYWAGGHTGELFF. DNA of the CDR3: TGTGCCAGCAGTGAATATTGGGCAGGGGGCCACACCGGGGAGCTGTTTTTT.